A selection of T cell receptor beta chains follows, all from one sample in a study of cytomegalovirus exposure and HLA in healthy donors. Method: immunoSEQ multiplex PCR; TCRdb's copy keeps in-frame clones and lacks some. The data contain 200,000 or so clones, around four fifths of them singletons. Sequences were obtained from PBMCs. The receptors were sampled from a boy aged 2 to 10 in good health and CMV-seronegative. Both conserved end residues are part of each CDR3. The order of the fields is clone size, J gene, V gene, D gene, CDR3 protein, CDR3 DNA. D genes are given only for firm matches. Not all rows give a size; the values are once, few, many and, for expanded clones, a class.

-	TRBJ1-6	TRBV7-2	-	CASSLSRIYNSPLHF	TGTGCCAGCAGCTTGAGCAGGATTTATAATTCACCCCTCCACTTT
-	TRBJ2-2	TRBV10-1	TRBD1	CASSESDRDTGELFF	TGCGCCAGCAGTGAGTCAGACAGGGACACCGGGGAGCTGTTTTTT
-	TRBJ1-2	TRBV18	TRBD1	CASSPETGAGYGYTF	TGTGCCAGCTCACCGGAAACAGGGGCTGGCTATGGCTACACCTTC
-	TRBJ1-2	TRBV30	-	CAHAGGEGYTF	TGTGCTCACGCCGGAGGGGAGGGCTACACCTTC
few	TRBJ1-1	TRBV25-1	TRBD1	CASRPGQGVFEAFF	TGTGCCAGCAGACCGGGACAGGGGGTTTTTGAAGCTTTCTTT
-	TRBJ2-1	TRBV20-1	-	CSASSSNEQFF	TGCAGTGCCTCTAGCTCCAATGAGCAGTTCTTC
-	TRBJ2-3	TRBV7-2	TRBD1	CASSFPQGVLTDTQYF	TGTGCCAGCAGCTTCCCACAGGGGGTACTCACAGATACGCAGTATTTT
-	TRBJ2-5	TRBV13	-	CASSLTAEETQYF	TGTGCCAGCAGCTTAACCGCAGAAGAGACCCAGTACTTC
-	TRBJ2-6	TRBV18	-	CASSPGQGLSGANVLTF	TGTGCCAGCTCACCAGGTCAGGGGCTTTCTGGGGCCAACGTCCTGACTTTC
few	TRBJ1-3	TRBV19	-	CASSIRVGYGGNTIYF	TGTGCCAGTAGTATACGTGTTGGATACGGGGGAAACACCATATATTTT
-	TRBJ1-1	TRBV11-2	-	CASSLEADTEAFF	TGTGCCAGCAGCTTAGAGGCAGACACTGAAGCTTTCTTT
-	TRBJ2-7	TRBV19	-	CASNNQGGEQYF	TGTGCCAGCAACAATCAGGGAGGCGAGCAGTACTTC
-	TRBJ1-1	TRBV7-8	-	CASGAQANTEAFF	TGTGCCAGCGGGGCACAGGCCAACACTGAAGCTTTCTTT
-	TRBJ2-7	TRBV2	-	CASSRGNEQYF	TGTGCCAGCAGTAGAGGGAACGAGCAGTACTTC
-	TRBJ2-7	TRBV7-9	TRBD1	CASSSGQGSIHEQYF	TGTGCCAGCAGCTCGGGACAGGGAAGTATCCACGAGCAGTACTTC
-	TRBJ1-2	TRBV7-9	-	CASSFEGLNYGYTF	TGTGCCAGCAGCTTTGAGGGCCTTAACTATGGCTACACCTTC
-	TRBJ1-2	TRBV5-1	TRBD1	CASSWDRANYGYTF	TGCGCCAGCAGTTGGGACAGGGCTAACTATGGCTACACCTTC
-	TRBJ2-5	TRBV7-9	-	CASSLAQGETQYF	TGTGCCAGCAGCTTAGCACAGGGAGAGACCCAGTACTTC
-	TRBJ2-2	TRBV9	-	CASSVAGLPNTGELFF	TGTGCCAGCAGCGTAGCGGGACTCCCGAACACCGGGGAGCTGTTTTTT
-	TRBJ2-5	TRBV2	TRBD2	CASFYAGGQETQYF	TGTGCCAGCTTCTATGCGGGGGGCCAAGAGACCCAGTACTTC